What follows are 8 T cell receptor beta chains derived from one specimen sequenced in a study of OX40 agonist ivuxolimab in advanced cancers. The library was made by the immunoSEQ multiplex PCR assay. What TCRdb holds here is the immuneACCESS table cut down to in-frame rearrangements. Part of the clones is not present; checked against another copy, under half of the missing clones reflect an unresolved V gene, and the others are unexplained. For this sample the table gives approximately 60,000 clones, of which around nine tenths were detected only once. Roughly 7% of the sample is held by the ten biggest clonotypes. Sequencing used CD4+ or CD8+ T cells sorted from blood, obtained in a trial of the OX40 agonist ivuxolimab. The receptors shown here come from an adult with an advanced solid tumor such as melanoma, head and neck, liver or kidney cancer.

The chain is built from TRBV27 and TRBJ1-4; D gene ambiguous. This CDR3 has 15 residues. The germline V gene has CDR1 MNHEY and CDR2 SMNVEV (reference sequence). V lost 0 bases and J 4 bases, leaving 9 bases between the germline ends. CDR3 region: CASSLSGLRNEKLFF. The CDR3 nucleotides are TGTGCCAGCAGTTTATCCGGGCTCCGTAATGAAAAACTGTTTTTT.

CDR3 nucleotide sequence: TGTGCCAGCAGCTTAGCGGTCAATAATGAAAAACTGTTTTTT. Protein product: CASSLAVNNEKLFF. The rearrangement uses TRBV7-9 and TRBJ1-4, with D hard to call. The length of the CDR3 is 14 residues. Germline CDR1 and CDR2: SEHNR and FQNEAQ (reference sequence). Trimming stripped 0 bases from V and 4 bases from J, with 6 bases between.

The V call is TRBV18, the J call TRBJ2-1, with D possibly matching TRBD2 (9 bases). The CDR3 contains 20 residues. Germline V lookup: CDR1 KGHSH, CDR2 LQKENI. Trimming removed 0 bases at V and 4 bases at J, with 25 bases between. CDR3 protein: CASSPPKAGGRLADYNEQFF. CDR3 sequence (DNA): TGTGCCAGCTCACCACCTAAGGCAGGGGGCCGACTAGCGGATTACAATGAGCAGTTCTTC. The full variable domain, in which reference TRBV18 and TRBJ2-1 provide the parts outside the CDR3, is NAGVMQNPRHLVRRRGQEARLRCSPMKGHSHVYWYRQLPEEGLKFMVYLQKENIIDESGMPKERFSAEFPKEGPSILRIQQVVRGDSAAYFCASSPPKAGGRLADYNEQFFGPGTRLTVL.

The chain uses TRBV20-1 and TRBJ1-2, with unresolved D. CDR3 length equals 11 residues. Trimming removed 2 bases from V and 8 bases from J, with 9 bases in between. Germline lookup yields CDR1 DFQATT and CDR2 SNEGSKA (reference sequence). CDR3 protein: CSARPIGGYTF. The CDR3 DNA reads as TGCAGTGCTAGACCCATCGGGGGCTACACCTTC.

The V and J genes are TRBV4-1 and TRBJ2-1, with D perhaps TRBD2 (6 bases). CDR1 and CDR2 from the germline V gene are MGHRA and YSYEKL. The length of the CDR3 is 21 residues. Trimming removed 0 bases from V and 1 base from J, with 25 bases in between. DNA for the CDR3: TGCGCCAGCAGCCAAGAACGCGGAGCGGGCGCCGGATTTGGGTCCTACAATGAGCAGTTCTTC. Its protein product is CASSQERGAGAGFGSYNEQFF.

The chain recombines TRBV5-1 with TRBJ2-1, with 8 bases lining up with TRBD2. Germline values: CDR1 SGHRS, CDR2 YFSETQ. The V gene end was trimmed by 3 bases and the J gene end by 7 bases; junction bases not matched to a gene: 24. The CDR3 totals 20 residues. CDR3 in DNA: TGCGCCAGCAGCTCCTCGCGAATAATAGCGGGACCCGGACCGTTAAATGAGCAGTTCTTC. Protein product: CASSSSRIIAGPGPLNEQFF.

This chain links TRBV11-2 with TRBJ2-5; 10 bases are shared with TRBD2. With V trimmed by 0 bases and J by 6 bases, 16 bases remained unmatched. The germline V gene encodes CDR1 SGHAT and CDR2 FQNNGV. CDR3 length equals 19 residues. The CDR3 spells CASSLDPFRASGREQTQYF. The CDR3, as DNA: TGTGCCAGCAGCTTAGACCCCTTCAGGGCTAGCGGGAGAGAGCAGACCCAGTACTTC.

The CDR3 DNA follows: TGTGCCAGCAGGGAAAGACAGGGGAATACTGAAGCTTTCTTT. Its translation is CASRERQGNTEAFF. J is TRBJ1-1 and V is TRBV2, with 8 bases that match TRBD1. CDR3 length: 14 residues. Germline V CDR1 and CDR2: SNHLY, FYNNEI. The junction had 8 bases not matched to a gene; V was cut back by 6 bases and J by 5 bases.